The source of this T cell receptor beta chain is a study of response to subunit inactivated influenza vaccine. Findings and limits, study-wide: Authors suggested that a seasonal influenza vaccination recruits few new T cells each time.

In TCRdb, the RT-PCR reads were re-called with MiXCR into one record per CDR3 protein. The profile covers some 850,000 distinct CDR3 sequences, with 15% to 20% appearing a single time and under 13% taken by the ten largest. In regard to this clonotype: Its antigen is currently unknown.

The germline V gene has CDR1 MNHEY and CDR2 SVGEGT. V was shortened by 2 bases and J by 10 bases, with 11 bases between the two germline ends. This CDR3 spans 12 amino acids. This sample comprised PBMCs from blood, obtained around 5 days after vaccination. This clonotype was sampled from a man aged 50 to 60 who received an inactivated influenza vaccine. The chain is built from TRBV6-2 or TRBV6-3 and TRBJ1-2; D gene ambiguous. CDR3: CASSYGQSYYTF. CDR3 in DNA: TGTGCCAGCAGTTACGGGCAGAGCTACTACACCTTC.